The 23 T cell receptor beta chains presented below share a single source sample, sequenced in a study of cytomegalovirus exposure and HLA in healthy donors. The PCR contained 60 Vbeta and 13 Jbeta primers. The method was immunoSEQ multiplex PCR; TCRdb's version includes in-frame clones alone and lacks a portion of them. The sample has about 35,000 clones, and its top ten clones hold 4.5%. The sequenced sample was PBMCs. All receptors come from a woman between 35 and 50 years old in good health and CMV-seropositive.

This chain uses TRBV29-1 with TRBJ1-1, with TRBD1 matching over 7 bases. CDR1 SQVTM and CDR2 ANQGSEA come from the germline V gene. This CDR3 is 13 amino acids long. With V trimmed by 5 bases and J by 5 bases, 8 bases remained unmatched. The CDR3 spells CSVKTDRWTEAFF. The CDR3 DNA follows: TGCAGCGTTAAAACGGACAGGTGGACTGAAGCTTTCTTT.

J is TRBJ2-7 and V is TRBV4-1; weak D call: TRBD2 (6 bases). The germline V gene has CDR1 MGHRA and CDR2 YSYEKL. The CDR3 extends over 15 amino acids. V lost 0 bases, J lost 5 bases, and 14 bases lay in between. In DNA, the CDR3 is TGCGCCAGCAGCCAAGAGCGGGATGGTTGGGACGAGCAGTACTTC. It encodes CASSQERDGWDEQYF.

The chain joins TRBV30 to TRBJ1-2, with D possibly matching TRBD1 (5 bases). V dropped 1 base and J dropped 5 bases, with 8 bases sitting between them. The CDR3 runs to 12 residues. Germline assignment: CDR1 GTSNPN and CDR2 SVGIG (reference sequence). The CDR3 loop is CAWSGQGYGYTF. The CDR3 DNA is TGTGCCTGGAGTGGGCAGGGTTATGGCTACACCTTC.

The chain has TRBV6-1 and TRBJ2-7; 7 bases line up with TRBD1. Germline V gene sequence: CDR1 MNHNS, CDR2 SASEGT. The CDR3 covers 15 residues. V gave up 3 bases and J gave up 2 bases; unmatched junction bases: 7. The CDR3 region is CASSDLRDRTYEQYF. The CDR3 nucleotides are TGTGCCAGCAGTGACCTCCGGGACAGAACCTACGAGCAGTACTTC.

This rearrangement joins TRBV18 to TRBJ2-5; possible D gene TRBD2, 5 bases. Looked up from germline, CDR1 is KGHSH and CDR2 is LQKENI. V was cut by 9 bases and J by 5 bases, with 16 bases left in between. The CDR3 is 13 residues long. The CDR3, as DNA: TGTGCCAGTGCTTACGGGATGGGGGAGACCCAGTACTTC. Translation: CASAYGMGETQYF.

The rearrangement joins TRBV18 to TRBJ2-5; D might be TRBD2 (6 bases). The CDR3 spans 13 residues. Germline CDR1 is KGHSH and CDR2 is LQKENI. Trimming took 2 bases from V and 5 from J, leaving 9 bases between them. For the CDR3, the DNA is TGTGCCAGCTCACCAGGGAGGTGGGAGACCCAGTACTTC. Translation: CASSPGRWETQYF.

V usage is TRBV2 and J usage is TRBJ2-7; 7 positions agree with TRBD2. The CDR3 has 14 residues. Germline loops: CDR1 SNHLY, CDR2 FYNNEI. Trimming removed 3 bases from V and 7 bases from J; junction bases left unmatched: 9. CDR3 bases: TGTGCCAGCAGTGATGTGGACCCAGCGGGGGAGCAGTACTTC. Translated, it gives CASSDVDPAGEQYF. Complete variable domain (other parts from reference TRBV2 and TRBJ2-7): EPEVTQTPSHQVTQMGQEVILRCVPISNHLYFYWYRQILGQKVEFLVSFYNNEISEKSEIFDDQFSVERPDGSNFTLKIRSTKLEDSAMYFCASSDVDPAGEQYFGPGTRLTVT.

V gene TRBV6-6 combines with J gene TRBJ1-5; D not certain. Deletions cut 3 bases from V and 5 bases from J, with 14 bases between. The length of the CDR3 is 15 residues. Germline values: CDR1 MNHNY, CDR2 SVGAGI (reference sequence). CDR3 sequence reads: CASSYIDELDQPQHF. CDR3 DNA sequence: TGTGCCAGCAGTTATATCGATGAACTCGATCAGCCCCAGCATTTT.

V usage is TRBV5-4 and J usage is TRBJ1-2, with 8 bases matching TRBD1. Germline CDR1 reads SGHNT; CDR2 reads YYREEE (reference sequence). Germline trimming cut 0 bases from V and 6 bases from J; bases unmatched to any gene: 10. The CDR3 is made up of 16 amino acids. The CDR3 protein is CASSLEAPGGVDGYTF. In nucleotides, the CDR3 is TGTGCCAGCAGCTTGGAGGCCCCAGGGGGCGTCGATGGCTACACCTTC.

This sequence joins TRBV5-1 and TRBJ1-1, with a weak D call TRBD1 (6 bases). Germline V gene lookup returns CDR1 SGHRS and CDR2 YFSETQ. Trimming stripped 4 bases from V and 4 bases from J, with 14 bases between. CDR3 length: 14 residues. CDR3 loop: CASSGEGGFTEAFF. Here the CDR3 DNA reads TGCGCCAGCAGCGGGGAGGGGGGTTTCACTGAAGCTTTCTTT.

This chain links TRBV27 with TRBJ2-1; TRBD1 agrees at 10 bases. The length of the CDR3 is 15 residues. Germline V gives CDR1 MNHEY, CDR2 SMNVEV (reference sequence). The junction had 6 bases not matched to a gene; V was cut back by 5 bases and J by 5 bases. DNA for the CDR3: TGTGCCAGCAGTGAAACGACAGGGGGCGACAATGAGCAGTTCTTC. Its protein product is CASSETTGGDNEQFF.

V is TRBV30 and J is TRBJ1-1; D remains unclear. From germline, CDR1 is GTSNPN and CDR2 SVGIG (reference sequence). The CDR3 has 13 residues. V was shortened by 3 bases and J by 1 base, with 9 bases between the two germline ends. The chain's CDR3 is CAWRGRANTEAFF. DNA of the CDR3: TGTGCCTGGAGAGGGAGGGCGAACACTGAAGCTTTCTTT. Variable domain in full (rest from reference TRBV30 and TRBJ1-1): SQTIHQWPATLVQPVGSPLSLECTVEGTSNPNLYWYRQAAGRGLQLLFYSVGIGQISSEVPQNLSASRPQDRQFILSSKKLLLSDSGFYLCAWRGRANTEAFFGQGTRLTVV.

V and J are TRBV5-6 and TRBJ1-1; maybe TRBD1 (6 bases). Germline V gene sequence: CDR1 SGHDT, CDR2 YYEEEE. The CDR3 extends over 14 amino acids. V lost 1 base and J lost 11, with 18 bases in between. In nucleotides, the CDR3 is TGTGCCAGCAGCTTGCGGGGCGGGGGCGCTGGGGCTTTCTTT. It encodes CASSLRGGGAGAFF.

This clone is labeled medium-sized (0.01 to 0.1%) based on frequency. The chain has TRBV10-1 and TRBJ2-3; 10 bases agree with TRBD2. Trimming removed 5 bases from V and 1 base from J; junction bases left unmatched: 3. In germline, CDR1 is WNHNN, CDR2 SYGVQD (reference sequence). The CDR3 consists of 15 residues. CDR3 protein: CASSTGTSGTDTQYF. DNA for the CDR3: TGCGCCAGCAGTACCGGGACTAGCGGCACAGATACGCAGTATTTT.

The DNA for the CDR3 is TGTGCCAGCAGTTACTCGGGGACATTCAACACTGAAGCTTTCTTT. Translated, it gives CASSYSGTFNTEAFF. V gene TRBV6-5 combines with J gene TRBJ1-1; a weak D match, TRBD1 (6 bases). Germline V gene sequence: CDR1 MNHEY, CDR2 SVGAGI. This CDR3 region has 15 residues. V was pared by 0 bases and J by 2 bases, with 10 bases between.

This rearrangement joins TRBV28 to TRBJ1-1, with D perhaps TRBD1 (5 bases). The CDR3 runs to 13 residues. Germline-derived CDR1 and CDR2 are MDHEN and SYDVKM. Trimming shortened V by 7 bases and J by 1 base, and 10 bases separated the two germline ends. The CDR3: CASMGLKNTEAFF. As DNA, the CDR3 is TGTGCCAGCATGGGACTAAAGAACACTGAAGCTTTCTTT.

The chain couples TRBV6-6 to TRBJ1-5; D is perhaps TRBD1 (5 bases). This CDR3 has 12 amino acids. Trimming took off 4 bases at V and 5 bases at J, with 6 bases between the two ends. Germline V CDR1 and CDR2: MNHNY, SVGAGI (reference sequence). The CDR3, as DNA: TGTGCCAGCAGTTTAGGGGATCAGCCCCAGCATTTT. This codes for CASSLGDQPQHF.

The V and J genes are TRBV7-9 and TRBJ1-4; D is perhaps TRBD1 (5 bases). Germline loops: CDR1 SEHNR, CDR2 FQNEAQ (reference sequence). Trimming took off 5 bases at V and 9 bases at J, with 16 bases between the two ends. The CDR3 contains 14 residues. This chain's CDR3 is CASSSEVKGQKLFF. DNA of the CDR3: TGTGCCAGCAGCAGTGAGGTGAAGGGGCAAAAACTGTTTTTT. The variable domain in full, completed from reference TRBV7-9 and TRBJ1-4, reads DTGVSQNPRHKITKRGQNVTFRCDPISEHNRLYWYRQTLGQGPEFLTYFQNEAQLEKSRLLSDRFSAERPKGSFSTLEIQRTEQGDSAMYLCASSSEVKGQKLFFGSGTQLSVL.

V and J are TRBV7-9 and TRBJ2-7, with 8 bases aligning to TRBD1. Germline CDR1 is SEHNR and CDR2 is FQNEAQ (reference sequence). This CDR3 region has 14 residues. The ends lost 5 bases at V and 8 bases at J; junction bases unmatched: 11. The CDR3 spells CASSEGQDGSQQYF. CDR3 coding DNA: TGTGCCAGCAGCGAGGGACAGGATGGATCGCAGCAGTACTTC.

This chain uses TRBV7-9 with TRBJ1-1, with D uncertain. V was pared by 4 bases and J by 0 bases, with 15 bases between. CDR3 length equals 16 residues. Germline V gene data show CDR1 as SEHNR and CDR2 as FQNEAQ (reference sequence). The CDR3 DNA reads TGTGCCAGCAGCTCAAGAGGTGGGGAGCTGAACACTGAAGCTTTCTTT. Protein sequence: CASSSRGGELNTEAFF.

The J gene is TRBJ2-7, the V gene TRBV29-1; 7 nucleotides align to TRBD1. V shed 3 bases, J shed 3 bases, and the junction held 5 bases outside the gene matches. The CDR3 runs to 13 residues. From germline, CDR1 is SQVTM and CDR2 ANQGSEA. CDR3: CSVDPTGDYEQYF. Written as DNA, the CDR3 is TGCAGCGTTGATCCTACAGGGGACTACGAGCAGTACTTC.

The chain employs TRBV7-3 and TRBJ2-7; tentatively, D is TRBD2 (5 bases). Per germline, CDR1 SGHTA and CDR2 FQGTGA. The length of the CDR3 is 16 residues. V was clipped by 5 bases and J by 3 bases, with 20 bases between them. The CDR3, as DNA: TGTGCCAGCAGCCAAGGTGGGCGGGCCAGCTTCTACGAGCAGTACTTC. Amino acid sequence: CASSQGGRASFYEQYF.

The genes are TRBV4-2 and TRBJ2-1; TRBD2 agrees at 8 bases. CDR1 is LGHNA, CDR2 YNFKEQ, per germline. This CDR3 has 16 amino acids. Trimming cost V 0 bases and J 5 bases; bases outside gene matches: 6. CDR3 in DNA: TGTGCCAGCAGCCAAGAGAGAAGCGGGAGCGACAATGAGCAGTTCTTC. Its protein is CASSQERSGSDNEQFF.